This TCR beta chain is drawn from a study of control samples from healthy donors and cancer patients. The length of the CDR3 is 13 residues. Germline V gene data show CDR1 as SGHRS and CDR2 as YFSETQ. Trimming at V came to 0 bases and at J to 7 bases, leaving 3 bases not matched to a gene. Clones were sequenced by immunoSEQ multiplex PCR, and TCRdb holds only the in-frame ones, with some missing. The data contain roughly 100,000 clones, more than 90% of them singletons. The clonotype originates from a human donor in good health. The donor label of this sample is uncertain. Material: blood. The V gene is TRBV5-1, the J gene TRBJ1-2; 7 bases match TRBD1. As DNA, the CDR3 is TGCGCCAGCAGCTTGGACAGGGGAAGTGGCTACACCTTC. Its translation is CASSLDRGSGYTF.